The entry below gives a single T cell receptor (beta chain) sequence along with its context. The sample is drawn from a study of blood T cell repertoires in COVID-19. Clinical history as reported by participants underpinned cohort assignment. Per the germline V gene, CDR1 is LNHNV and CDR2 is YYDKDF (reference sequence). The CDR3 has 16 amino acids. V lost 5 bases and J lost 5; bases outside the gene matches: 9. Authors' processing steps: Amplification of reference gene primers was used by the study to estimate nucleated cell counts. TCRdb keeps only in-frame clones here, not all; method: immunoSEQ multiplex PCR. The V and J calls and clone size come from that table; D and trimming were worked out from the DNA. This table holds about 330,000 clones, approximately 90% found once.

V gene TRBV15 combines with J gene TRBJ2-5, with TRBD1 matching 12 bases. The sequence was obtained from a woman under 30 who had recovered from COVID-19. The sample taken for sequencing was PBMCs or T cells enriched from blood (not recorded which). The CDR3 spells CATSRPGTGGLETQYF. CDR3 sequence (DNA): TGTGCCACCAGCCGTCCCGGGACAGGGGGCTTGGAGACCCAGTACTTC.